These 11 T cell receptor beta chains share one sample of origin, sequenced in a study of regulatory T cells in long-lasting Graves disease. For TCR beta, libraries came from iRepertoire HTBI primers and Arm-PCR of CDR3 regions. TCRdb re-called the multiplex PCR reads through MiXCR, storing one row per CDR3 protein. The data show around 400,000 distinct CDR3 sequences, with less than 20% seen just once and about a fifth held by the top ten. Described time point: newly diagnosed GD, antithyroid drugs for less than 3 months. Making the TCR library involved RNA that had been extracted from PBMCs. Sequencing used peripheral blood mononuclear cells (PBMCs), obtained at new diagnosis, from a patient treated with antithyroid drugs. These receptors were collected from a female donor with Graves disease.

The chain couples TRBV27 to TRBJ1-5, with 9 bases identical to TRBD1. V lost 2 bases and J lost 6; bases outside the gene matches: 8. This CDR3 has 16 amino acids. Germline V gene lookup returns CDR1 MNHEY and CDR2 SMNVEV (reference sequence). CDR3 region: CASSLGSTGGPQPQHF. In DNA, the CDR3 is TGTGCCAGCAGTTTAGGATCAACAGGGGGCCCTCAGCCCCAGCATTTT.

Remarks on this clonotype: A much larger clone is a single base away; this may be a read error. This chain connects TRBV7-2 to TRBJ2-1; D is ambiguous. Germline V gene lookup returns CDR1 SGHTA and CDR2 FQGNSA. This CDR3 has 14 residues. The CDR3 reads CACSTHVTGNEQFF. In DNA, the CDR3 is TGTGCCTGCAGCACCCACGTCACGGGCAATGAGCAGTTCTTC.

In this sample, this clonotype turned up a few times. The rearrangement joins TRBV7-9 to TRBJ2-7; 9 bases agree with TRBD1. The CDR3 runs 15 residues. J gave up 3 bases and V 5 bases, and 8 bases lay outside the gene matches. The germline V gene encodes CDR1 SEHNR and CDR2 FQNEAQ (reference sequence). The DNA of the CDR3 is TGTGCCAGCAGCACTGGACAGGGGAAGAACTACGAGCAGTACTTC. This translates into CASSTGQGKNYEQYF.

This clonotype was detected many times. One junction end does not reproduce the germline sequence, and a read error may be involved. The chain recombines TRBV5-1 with TRBJ1-6; no clear D. The CDR3 has 13 residues. Per the germline V gene, CDR1 is SGHRS and CDR2 is YFSETQ. The CDR3 region has the DNA TGTGCCAGCAGCTTAGAGGACAATTCACCCCTCCACTTT. It codes for CASSLEDNSPLHF.

The table lists this clonotype with a few counts. This chain links TRBV12-3 or TRBV12-4 with TRBJ2-5, with TRBD1 as a possible D gene (5 bases). Trimming removed 3 bases at V and 5 bases at J, with 13 bases between. The CDR3 spans 14 residues. CDR3 region: CASSFRQGGETQYF. CDR3 in DNA: TGTGCCAGCAGTTTCCGGCAGGGCGGTGAGACCCAGTACTTC.

The chain joins TRBV30 to TRBJ1-4; D unclear. This CDR3 is built from 15 residues. Per the germline V gene, CDR1 is GTSNPN and CDR2 is SVGIG (reference sequence). Trimming cost V 2 bases and J 2 bases, with 12 bases left between them. DNA of the CDR3: TGTGCCTGGAGTTCCCCTGGAGGGACTAATGAAAAACTGTTTTTT. This encodes CAWSSPGGTNEKLFF.

The chain couples TRBV10-3 to TRBJ1-5; D not certain. The CDR3 spans 15 residues. The V end lost 10 bases, the J end lost 6 bases, and 22 bases lay between the germline ends. The germline V gene encodes CDR1 ENHRY and CDR2 SYGVKD. Written as DNA, the CDR3 is TGTGCCAGCTCATCCTCGGGTGGCAGAGGTCAGCCCCAGCATTTT. This translates into CASSSSGGRGQPQHF.

As regards this clonotype: A read error is possible here, since a much larger clone lies one base away. The chain is built from TRBV12-3 or TRBV12-4 and TRBJ2-3, with D perhaps TRBD1 or TRBD2 (6 bases each). V lost 7 bases to trimming and J lost 2 bases, with 19 bases between them. The CDR3 contains 16 residues. The CDR3 nucleotides are TGTGCCAGCACCAAAGCAACAGGGACTTTCACAGATACGCAGTATTTT. Residues: CASTKATGTFTDTQYF.

This clonotype was counted many times. V is TRBV27 and J is TRBJ2-3; no clear D. The CDR3 has 13 amino acids. Germline V gene lookup returns CDR1 MNHEY and CDR2 SMNVEV (reference sequence). V lost 2 bases, J lost 2 bases, and 5 bases lay in between. DNA of the CDR3: TGTGCCAGCAGTTTACTCGACACAGATACGCAGTATTTT. It codes for CASSLLDTDTQYF.

The sample holds many counts of this clonotype. This sequence joins TRBV25-1 and TRBJ2-5; 10 bases agree with TRBD1. V was clipped by 2 bases and J by 2 bases; unmatched bases: 11. Germline CDR1 is MGHDK and CDR2 is SYGVNS. This CDR3 region has 18 residues. Here the CDR3 reads CASSELGDRGRTQETQYF. The CDR3 region has the DNA TGTGCCAGCAGTGAACTCGGCGACAGGGGGCGTACACAAGAGACCCAGTACTTC.

There are many counts of this clonotype. V gene TRBV4-1 combines with J gene TRBJ1-5, with D possibly matching TRBD1 (6 bases). Per germline, CDR1 MGHRA and CDR2 YSYEKL. Trimming removed 4 bases from V and 0 bases from J, with 10 bases in between. The CDR3 totals 15 residues. The CDR3 protein is CASSRHRDSNQPQHF. In DNA form, the CDR3 reads TGCGCCAGCAGCCGCCACAGGGATAGCAATCAGCCCCAGCATTTT.